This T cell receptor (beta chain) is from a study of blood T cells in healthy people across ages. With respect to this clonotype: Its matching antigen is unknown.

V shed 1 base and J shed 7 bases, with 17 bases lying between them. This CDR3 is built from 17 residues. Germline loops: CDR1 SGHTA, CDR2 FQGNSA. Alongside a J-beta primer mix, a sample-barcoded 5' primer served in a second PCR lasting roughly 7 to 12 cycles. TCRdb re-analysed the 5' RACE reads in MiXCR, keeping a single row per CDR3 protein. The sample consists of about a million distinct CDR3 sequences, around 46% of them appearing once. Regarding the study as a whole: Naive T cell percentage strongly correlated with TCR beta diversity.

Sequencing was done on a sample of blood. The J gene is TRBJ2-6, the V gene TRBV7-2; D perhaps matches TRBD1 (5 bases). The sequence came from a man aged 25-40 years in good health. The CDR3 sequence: CASSLVSRALSANVLTF. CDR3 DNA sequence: TGTGCCAGCAGCTTAGTAAGCAGGGCCCTCTCAGCCAACGTCCTGACTTTC. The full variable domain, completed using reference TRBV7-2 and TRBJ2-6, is GAGVSQSPSNKVTEKGKDVELRCDPISGHTALYWYRQSLGQGLEFLIYFQGNSAPDKSGLPSDRFSAERTGGSVSTLTIQRTQQEDSAVYLCASSLVSRALSANVLTFGAGSRLTVL.